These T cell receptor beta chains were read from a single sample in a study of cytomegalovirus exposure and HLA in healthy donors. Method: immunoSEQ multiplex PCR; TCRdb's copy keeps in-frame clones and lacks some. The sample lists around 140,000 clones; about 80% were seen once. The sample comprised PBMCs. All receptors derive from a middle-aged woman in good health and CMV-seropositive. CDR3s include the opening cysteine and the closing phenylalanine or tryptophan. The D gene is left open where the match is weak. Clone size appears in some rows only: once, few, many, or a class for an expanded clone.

CDR3 protein: CASSYVLSRTDTQYF
CDR3 DNA: TGCGCCAGCAGCTATGTATTAAGCCGCACAGATACGCAGTATTTT
J gene: TRBJ2-3
V gene: TRBV5-1
D gene: .
clone size: .

CDR3 protein: CASSSQGGNSPLHF
CDR3 DNA: TGTGCCAGCAGCTCCCAGGGTGGGAATTCACCCCTCCACTTT
J gene: TRBJ1-6
V gene: TRBV7-9
D gene: .
clone size: .

CDR3 protein: CASSYPTGGDNYGYTF
CDR3 DNA: TGTGCCAGCAGTTACCCCACAGGGGGTGACAACTATGGCTACACCTTC
J gene: TRBJ1-2
V gene: TRBV27
D gene: TRBD1
clone size: .

CDR3 protein: CASIKGQAGNEQFF
CDR3 DNA: TGCGCCAGCATAAAGGGACAGGCAGGCAATGAGCAGTTCTTC
J gene: TRBJ2-1
V gene: TRBV5-1
D gene: TRBD1
clone size: .

CDR3 protein: CASSSKRGSTDTQYF
CDR3 DNA: TGTGCCAGCAGCTCGAAACGCGGGAGCACAGATACGCAGTATTTT
J gene: TRBJ2-3
V gene: TRBV5-6
D gene: .
clone size: .

CDR3 protein: CASRATGGPGEQYF
CDR3 DNA: TGTGCCAGCAGGGCTACAGGGGGACCGGGCGAGCAGTACTTC
J gene: TRBJ2-7
V gene: TRBV2
D gene: TRBD1
clone size: .

CDR3 protein: CASSPQQGGDLFF
CDR3 DNA: TGTGCCAGCAGTCCCCAGCAGGGCGGAGATCTGTTTTTT
J gene: TRBJ1-4
V gene: TRBV27
D gene: .
clone size: .

CDR3 protein: CASSFFRGGNQPQHF
CDR3 DNA: TGTGCCAGCAGCTTCTTCAGGGGAGGCAATCAGCCCCAGCATTTT
J gene: TRBJ1-5
V gene: TRBV5-8
D gene: .
clone size: .

CDR3 protein: CASSKVGYLRSYEQYF
CDR3 DNA: TGTGCCAGCAGCAAAGTAGGTTACCTGCGGAGCTACGAGCAGTACTTC
J gene: TRBJ2-7
V gene: TRBV21-1
D gene: .
clone size: .

CDR3 protein: CATSRDPVTGNSGNTIYF
CDR3 DNA: TGTGCCACCAGCAGAGATCCCGTGACAGGAAACTCTGGAAACACCATATATTTT
J gene: TRBJ1-3
V gene: TRBV15
D gene: .
clone size: .

CDR3 protein: CASSGAGTAFYEQYF
CDR3 DNA: TGTGCCAGCAGTGGAGCCGGGACAGCTTTCTACGAGCAGTACTTC
J gene: TRBJ2-7
V gene: TRBV28
D gene: TRBD1
clone size: once

CDR3 protein: CASSLGTSGLYNEQFF
CDR3 DNA: TGCGCCAGCAGCTTGGGGACTAGCGGGCTCTACAATGAGCAGTTCTTC
J gene: TRBJ2-1
V gene: TRBV5-1
D gene: TRBD2
clone size: .

CDR3 protein: CASGSVGAPGTQYF
CDR3 DNA: TGTGCTAGTGGTTCGGTTGGGGCGCCAGGGACGCAGTATTTT
J gene: TRBJ2-3
V gene: TRBV12-5
D gene: .
clone size: once

CDR3 protein: CASSVSDRAYGYTF
CDR3 DNA: TGTGCCAGCAGTGTTAGTGACAGGGCATATGGCTACACCTTC
J gene: TRBJ1-2
V gene: TRBV2
D gene: TRBD1
clone size: .

CDR3 protein: CASSLVIAGEADNEQFF
CDR3 DNA: TGTGCCAGCAGCTTGGTGATAGCGGGAGAGGCGGACAATGAGCAGTTCTTC
J gene: TRBJ2-1
V gene: TRBV5-6
D gene: TRBD2
clone size: .

CDR3 protein: CASSQAQLFLNEQFF
CDR3 DNA: TGCGCCAGCAGCCAAGCTCAACTATTTCTCAATGAGCAGTTCTTC
J gene: TRBJ2-1
V gene: TRBV4-1
D gene: .
clone size: .

CDR3 protein: CASSFLAGRRGNEQFF
CDR3 DNA: TGCGCCAGCAGCTTTCTAGCGGGGAGGAGGGGGAATGAGCAGTTCTTC
J gene: TRBJ2-1
V gene: TRBV5-1
D gene: TRBD2
clone size: once

CDR3 protein: CASSIGTGGAGTQYF
CDR3 DNA: TGTGCCAGTAGTATAGGGACAGGGGGCGCAGGGACCCAGTACTTC
J gene: TRBJ2-5
V gene: TRBV19
D gene: TRBD1
clone size: .

CDR3 protein: CASSLDVGTGGASAGNTIYF
CDR3 DNA: TGTGCCAGCAGCTTAGATGTTGGGACAGGGGGCGCGAGTGCTGGAAACACCATATATTTT
J gene: TRBJ1-3
V gene: TRBV11-2
D gene: TRBD1
clone size: .

CDR3 protein: CASSRGQGSTGELFF
CDR3 DNA: TGTGCCAGCAGCCGCGGACAGGGAAGCACCGGGGAGCTGTTTTTT
J gene: TRBJ2-2
V gene: TRBV6-5
D gene: TRBD1
clone size: few

CDR3 protein: CASRPVRSSYEQYF
CDR3 DNA: TGTGCCAGTAGACCGGTCCGAAGCTCCTACGAGCAGTACTTC
J gene: TRBJ2-7
V gene: TRBV19
D gene: .
clone size: few

CDR3 protein: CSVGDVAGATDTQYF
CDR3 DNA: TGCAGCGTTGGAGACGTAGCGGGAGCTACAGATACGCAGTATTTT
J gene: TRBJ2-3
V gene: TRBV29-1
D gene: TRBD2
clone size: .

CDR3 protein: CSAGRANTGELFF
CDR3 DNA: TGCAGCGCCGGGAGGGCGAACACCGGGGAGCTGTTTTTT
J gene: TRBJ2-2
V gene: TRBV29-1
D gene: TRBD2
clone size: .